Each of the 5 T cell receptor beta chains below was sequenced from the same sample in a study of OX40 agonist ivuxolimab in advanced cancers. TCRdb's table, derived via immunoSEQ multiplex PCR, lists solely in-frame clones and lacks some. The table records 80,000 to 100,000 clones, more than 85% of them present only once. The material sequenced was CD4+ or CD8+ T cells sorted from blood, taken in a trial of the OX40 agonist ivuxolimab. The source of these receptors is an adult with an advanced solid tumor such as melanoma, head and neck, liver or kidney cancer.

The CDR3 coding sequence is TGTGCCAGCAGTTTTGTGACTAGAACCTACGAGCAGTACTTC. Translated, it gives CASSFVTRTYEQYF. The rearrangement joins TRBV28 to TRBJ2-7; possibly TRBD2 for D (6 bases). The germline V gene has CDR1 MDHEN and CDR2 SYDVKM. Deletions cut 3 bases from V and 2 bases from J, with 11 bases between. The CDR3 sequence is 14 residues long.

This sequence joins TRBV27 and TRBJ1-5; D unresolved. V was cut by 4 bases and J by 11 bases, with 15 bases left in between. Germline-derived CDR1 and CDR2 are MNHEY and SMNVEV (reference sequence). This CDR3 comprises 13 residues. DNA for the CDR3: TGTGCCAGCAGTTCCCGGCCCGAAAGGGCCCAGCATTTT. Amino acid sequence: CASSSRPERAQHF.

The V gene is TRBV7-9, the J gene TRBJ2-1; the D is unclear. The CDR3 extends over 13 amino acids. With 0 bases removed from V and 15 bases from J, the gap between germline ends came to 15 bases. The germline CDR1 and CDR2 sequences are SEHNR and FQNEAQ (reference sequence). DNA for the CDR3: TGTGCCAGCAGCTTAGCGCCAGACCCTGGCTCGTTCTTC. Amino acids: CASSLAPDPGSFF.

CDR3 in amino acids: CASSPSRQAGREQYF. In DNA form, the CDR3 reads TGTGCCAGTTCCCCCTCCCGACAGGCCGGGAGGGAGCAGTACTTC. The chain is built from TRBV19 and TRBJ2-7, with TRBD2 as a possible D gene (7 bases). CDR3 length: 15 residues. Trimming removed 8 bases at V and 7 bases at J, with 24 bases between. Germline loops: CDR1 LNHDA, CDR2 SQIVND (reference sequence).

The genes are TRBV10-2 and TRBJ1-2; 11 positions agree with TRBD1. V lost 3 bases, J lost 4 bases, and 13 bases stayed unmatched. This CDR3 is built from 18 residues. Looked up from germline, CDR1 is WSHSY and CDR2 is SAAADI. The CDR3 reads CASSDQDRGHPFSYGYTF. Here the CDR3 DNA reads TGCGCCAGCAGTGACCAGGACAGGGGGCATCCTTTCTCCTATGGCTACACCTTC.